The 16 T cell receptor beta chains below were found in one sample sequenced in a study of memory CD4+ T cells and cytomegalovirus serostatus. Single viable CD3+CD4+CD8-CD45RO+ cells were sorted as the memory CD4+ T cells. Sequenced by immunoSEQ multiplex PCR; TCRdb stores in-frame clones only, minus some. The repertoire includes over 60,000 clones, 75% to 80% of them detected once, and roughly 0.94% sits in the top ten. The sample taken for sequencing was memory CD4+ T cells from blood. The receptors shown here come from an adult in good health and CMV-seronegative.

This clone was detected a few times. The chain joins TRBV7-8 to TRBJ2-7; TRBD2 matches at 8 bases. The CDR3 totals 16 residues. Per germline, CDR1 SGHVS and CDR2 FQNEAQ. Trimming at V came to 0 bases and at J to 1 base, leaving 5 bases not matched to a gene. CDR3 amino acids: CASSLAPLAASYEQYF. DNA of the CDR3: TGTGCCAGCAGCTTAGCACCACTAGCGGCTTCCTACGAGCAGTACTTC.

The V gene is TRBV7-2, the J gene TRBJ1-5, with TRBD1 matching over 7 bases. Unmatched junction bases numbered 6, after V lost 5 bases and J lost 5 bases. The CDR3 runs to 14 residues. Germline CDR1 is SGHTA and CDR2 is FQGNSA. The CDR3 loop reads CASSLQGRDQPQHF. The CDR3 nucleotides read TGTGCCAGCAGCCTACAGGGGAGGGATCAGCCCCAGCATTTT.

This rearrangement joins TRBV5-1 to TRBJ2-6; D remains ambiguous. This CDR3 region has 16 residues. V lost 2 bases and J lost 0, with 9 bases in between. The germline V gene has CDR1 SGHRS and CDR2 YFSETQ. The CDR3 protein is CASSFHILSGANVLTF. DNA for the CDR3: TGCGCCAGCAGCTTTCACATACTCTCTGGGGCCAACGTCCTGACTTTC.

This chain connects TRBV5-1 to TRBJ1-2; D is possibly TRBD1 (6 bases). The germline gives CDR1 SGHRS, CDR2 YFSETQ. The V gene lost 4 bases and the J gene lost 3 bases, with 10 bases spanning the gap. The CDR3 consists of 13 residues. CDR3 protein: CASSPDSDYGYTF. The CDR3 coding sequence is TGCGCCAGCAGCCCGGACAGCGACTATGGCTACACCTTC.

The CDR3 here is CASSIRGQGFRQPQHF. DNA of the CDR3: TGTGCCAGTAGTATAAGGGGACAGGGTTTTCGGCAGCCCCAGCATTTT. The rearrangement links TRBV19 to TRBJ1-5; 9 nucleotides match TRBD1. Germline CDR1 is LNHDA and CDR2 is SQIVND (reference sequence). The CDR3 has 16 amino acids. V shed 2 bases and J 7 bases; nucleotides not matched to a gene: 9.

The gene calls are TRBV18 and TRBJ1-3; perhaps TRBD1 as D (5 bases). Deletions cut 3 bases from V and 6 bases from J, with 9 bases between. CDR3 length: 13 amino acids. Germline V CDR1 and CDR2: KGHSH, LQKENI. The chain's CDR3 is CASSPGTLNTIYF. In nucleotides, the CDR3 is TGTGCCAGCTCACCGGGGACCTTAAACACCATATATTTT.

The chain employs TRBV5-1 and TRBJ2-3, with TRBD2 matching over 9 bases. V shed 5 bases and J 3 bases; nucleotides not matched to a gene: 7. There are 15 residues in the CDR3. Per the germline V gene, CDR1 is SGHRS and CDR2 is YFSETQ. The CDR3 DNA sequence: TGCGCCAGCAGGCGGGAGGGAGTAGGTACAGATACGCAGTATTTT. Its translation: CASRREGVGTDTQYF. The entire variable domain, with the rest obtained from reference TRBV5-1 and TRBJ2-3, is as follows: KAGVTQTPRYLIKTRGQQVTLSCSPISGHRSVSWYQQTPGQGLQFLFEYFSETQRNKGNFPGRFSGRQFSNSRSEMNVSTLELGDSALYLCASRREGVGTDTQYFGPGTRLTVL.

This clone was detected a few times. The chain employs TRBV25-1 and TRBJ1-1; 7 bases are shared with TRBD1. The germline CDR1 and CDR2 sequences are MGHDK and SYGVNS. The CDR3 runs 14 residues. Trimming at V came to 8 bases and at J to 10 bases, leaving 16 bases not matched to a gene. The CDR3 loop is CASSRQGRGYGAFF. Here the CDR3 DNA reads TGTGCCAGCTCACGACAGGGACGGGGGTATGGAGCTTTCTTT.

The chain links TRBV5-6 to TRBJ1-4; D gene ambiguous. Germline V gene lookup returns CDR1 SGHDT and CDR2 YYEEEE. This CDR3 contains 14 residues. The V gene lost 4 bases and the J gene lost 8 bases, with 15 bases spanning the gap. The CDR3 sequence is CASSVRTGREKLFF. In nucleotides, the CDR3 is TGTGCCAGCAGCGTACGGACCGGCCGGGAAAAACTGTTTTTT.

The rearrangement links TRBV5-1 to TRBJ2-1; 8 bases match TRBD2. V lost 5 bases to trimming and J lost 1 base; unmatched junction nucleotides: 5. The CDR3 is made up of 15 amino acids. CDR1 is SGHRS and CDR2 is YFSETQ in the germline V gene. DNA for the CDR3: TGCGCCAGCAGAACCCCGGGAGGGTCCTACAATGAGCAGTTCTTC. Its protein product is CASRTPGGSYNEQFF.

Written as DNA, the CDR3 is TGTGCCAGCAGCCCTGTCCCGCGAGGAAACACCATATATTTT. It encodes CASSPVPRGNTIYF. The rearrangement uses TRBV7-6 and TRBJ1-3; D not resolved. The CDR3 is made up of 14 amino acids. V shed 5 bases and J shed 4 bases, with 12 bases lying between them. Germline V gives CDR1 SGHVS, CDR2 FNYEAQ.

The chain combines TRBV5-1 with TRBJ2-5; D possibly corresponds to TRBD2 (5 bases). The CDR3 consists of 14 residues. Between the trimmed V and J ends, which lost 1 base and 5 bases, there was a span of 12 bases. Germline-derived CDR1 and CDR2 are SGHRS and YFSETQ. CDR3 sequence (DNA): TGCGCCAGCAGCTTGTTGACGGGAATGGAGACCCAGTACTTC. Translating it yields CASSLLTGMETQYF. The full variable domain, with the rest looked up from reference TRBV5-1 and TRBJ2-5, is KAGVTQTPRYLIKTRGQQVTLSCSPISGHRSVSWYQQTPGQGLQFLFEYFSETQRNKGNFPGRFSGRQFSNSRSEMNVSTLELGDSALYLCASSLLTGMETQYFGPGTRLLVL.

This clone was seen only once. The chain has TRBV5-1 and TRBJ2-2; D is undetermined. The CDR3 sequence is 14 residues long. CDR1 is SGHRS, CDR2 YFSETQ, per germline. Trimming pared 4 bases from V and 3 bases from J, leaving 10 bases between. In DNA form, the CDR3 reads TGCGCCAGCAGCGAAGGTTGGGACACCGGGGAGCTGTTTTTT. It specifies CASSEGWDTGELFF.

The chain joins TRBV30 to TRBJ1-2; no clear D gene. With 2 bases removed from V and 4 bases from J, the gap between germline ends came to 8 bases. The CDR3 length is 12 residues. Germline V gene sequence: CDR1 GTSNPN, CDR2 SVGIG (reference sequence). The CDR3 DNA sequence: TGTGCCTGGAGTAGGCAGGCCTATGGCTACACCTTC. Its protein is CAWSRQAYGYTF.

This chain links TRBV7-2 with TRBJ2-1; TRBD2 matches at 9 bases. This CDR3 has 15 residues. The V and J ends lost 1 base and 6 bases, in that order; junction bases with no gene match: 4. The germline CDR1 and CDR2 sequences are SGHTA and FQGNSA. CDR3 nucleotides: TGTGCCAGCAGCTTAGATGGGACTAGCCGCAATGAGCAGTTCTTC. Encoded protein: CASSLDGTSRNEQFF. The entire variable domain, with the rest obtained from reference TRBV7-2 and TRBJ2-1, is as follows: GAGVSQSPSNKVTEKGKDVELRCDPISGHTALYWYRQSLGQGLEFLIYFQGNSAPDKSGLPSDRFSAERTGGSVSTLTIQRTQQEDSAVYLCASSLDGTSRNEQFFGPGTRLTVL.

The gene calls are TRBV5-4 and TRBJ1-2; TRBD1 matches 9 bases. V was clipped by 0 bases and J by 5 bases; unmatched bases: 8. Germline loops: CDR1 SGHNT, CDR2 YYREEE (reference sequence). This CDR3 has 16 residues. The CDR3 DNA follows: TGTGCCAGCAGCTTGGGTATTGGGACAGGGAGTTATGGCTACACCTTC. Residues: CASSLGIGTGSYGYTF.